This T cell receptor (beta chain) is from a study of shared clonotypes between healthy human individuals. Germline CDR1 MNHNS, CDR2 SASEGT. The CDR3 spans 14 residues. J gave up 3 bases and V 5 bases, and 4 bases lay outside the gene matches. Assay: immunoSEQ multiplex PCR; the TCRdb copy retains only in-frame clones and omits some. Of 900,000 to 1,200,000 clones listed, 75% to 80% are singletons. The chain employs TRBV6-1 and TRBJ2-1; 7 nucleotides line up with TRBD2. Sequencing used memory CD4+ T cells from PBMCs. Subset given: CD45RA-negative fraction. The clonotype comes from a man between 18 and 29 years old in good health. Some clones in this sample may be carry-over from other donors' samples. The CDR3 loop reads CASSNVAGYNEQFF. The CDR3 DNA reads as TGTGCCAGCAGTAACGTAGCGGGCTACAATGAGCAGTTCTTC.